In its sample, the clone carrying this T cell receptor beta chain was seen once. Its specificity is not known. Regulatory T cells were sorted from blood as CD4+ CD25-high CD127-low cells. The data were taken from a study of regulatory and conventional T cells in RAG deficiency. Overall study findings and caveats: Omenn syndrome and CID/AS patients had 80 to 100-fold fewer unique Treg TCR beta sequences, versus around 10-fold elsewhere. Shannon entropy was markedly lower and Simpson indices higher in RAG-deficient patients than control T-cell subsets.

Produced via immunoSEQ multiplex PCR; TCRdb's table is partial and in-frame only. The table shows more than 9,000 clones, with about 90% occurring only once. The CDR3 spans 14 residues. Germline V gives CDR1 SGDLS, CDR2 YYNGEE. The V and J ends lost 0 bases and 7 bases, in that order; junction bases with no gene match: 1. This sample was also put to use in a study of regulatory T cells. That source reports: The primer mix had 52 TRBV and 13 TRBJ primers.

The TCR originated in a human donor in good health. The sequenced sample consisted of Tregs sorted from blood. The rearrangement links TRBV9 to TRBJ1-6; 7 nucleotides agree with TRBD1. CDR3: CASSVEQGNSPLHF. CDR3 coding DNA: TGTGCCAGCAGCGTAGAACAGGGGAATTCACCCCTCCACTTT.